Only a few counts were recorded for the clone carrying this TCR beta chain. Germline-derived CDR1 and CDR2 are LNHDA and SQIVND (reference sequence). CDR3 length equals 12 residues. Between the trimmed V and J ends, which lost 8 bases and 6 bases, there was a span of 11 bases. TCRdb keeps only in-frame clones here, not all; method: immunoSEQ multiplex PCR. The sample lists 25,000 to 35,000 clones; about 71% were seen once. This sample was included in a study of PD-1 blockade in classical Hodgkin lymphoma. Following autologous stem cell transplantation, relapse occurred in every patient, and exposure to brentuximab vedotin varied. Complete response, partial response or progressive disease was recorded as best response.

This TCR came from a human donor with classical Hodgkin lymphoma. The rearrangement joins TRBV19 to TRBJ1-5; D might be TRBD1 (6 bases). This specimen consisted of peripheral blood mononuclear cells (PBMCs), obtained before the second cycle of nivolumab. The CDR3 is CASQSGVQPQHF. The CDR3 coding sequence is TGTGCCAGTCAATCAGGGGTTCAGCCCCAGCATTTT.